This T cell receptor (beta chain) derives from a study of beta chain features in type 1 diabetes. Study observations and caveats: PCR might favor shorter templates, but any such skew would affect patients and controls equally. Type 1 diabetes patients had fewer VDJ junction insertions and more deletions. In every one of the four CD4+ subsets, TCRB CDR3s were moderately but significantly shorter in Type 1 diabetes patients.

What was sequenced were expressed TCRB transcripts, since all of the isolated RNA had been reverse transcribed. Naive, central memory and regulatory T cell samples produced a mean of about 4 million reads. Data came from immunoSEQ multiplex PCR; TCRdb stores just in-frame clones and leaves some out. The table has fewer than 150,000 clones, 6.9% seen once. Turning to this clone: Its specificity is not known.

The CDR3 extends over 16 amino acids. Germline V lookup: CDR1 SGHTA, CDR2 FQGTGA. Trimming cost V 3 bases and J 0 bases; bases outside gene matches: 6. Sequencing input: central memory CD4+ T cells from blood. The TCR originated in a woman in her twenties or thirties in good health. This sequence joins TRBV7-3 and TRBJ2-3; 7 bases map to TRBD2. The CDR3 reads CASSFTGTTSTDTQYF. CDR3 nucleotides: TGTGCCAGCAGCTTTACCGGGACTACTAGCACAGATACGCAGTATTTT.